These T cell receptor beta chains were read from a single sample in a study of PD-1 blockade in classical Hodgkin lymphoma. Clones were read by immunoSEQ multiplex PCR, and TCRdb kept only the in-frame ones, dropping some. The sample has some 70,000 clones, about 93% seen once. Sequences were obtained from peripheral blood mononuclear cells (PBMCs). These receptor sequences come from a human donor with classical Hodgkin lymphoma. Both conserved end residues are part of each CDR3. The order of the fields is D gene, V gene, clone size, J gene, CDR3 protein, CDR3 DNA. The D gene is left open where the match is weak. Only some rows state a clone size, as once, few, many or a class for expanded clones.

D gene: NA
V gene: TRBV9
clone size: NA
J gene: TRBJ1-1
CDR3 protein: CASSVGDYTEAFF
CDR3 DNA: TGTGCCAGCAGCGTAGGGGATTACACTGAAGCTTTCTTT

D gene: TRBD1
V gene: TRBV6-1
clone size: NA
J gene: TRBJ1-5
CDR3 protein: CAARTGGNQPQHF
CDR3 DNA: TGTGCCGCTAGGACAGGGGGTAATCAGCCCCAGCATTTT

D gene: NA
V gene: TRBV7-2
clone size: NA
J gene: TRBJ1-3
CDR3 protein: CASSREGSGGNTIYF
CDR3 DNA: TGTGCCAGCAGCCGGGAGGGATCGGGGGGAAACACCATATATTTT

D gene: NA
V gene: TRBV9
clone size: NA
J gene: TRBJ1-2
CDR3 protein: CASGQNYGYTF
CDR3 DNA: TGTGCCAGCGGCCAGAACTATGGCTACACCTTC

D gene: NA
V gene: TRBV5-1
clone size: NA
J gene: TRBJ1-6
CDR3 protein: CASSLQGFNSPLHF
CDR3 DNA: TGCGCCAGCAGCTTGCAAGGGTTTAATTCACCCCTCCACTTT

D gene: NA
V gene: TRBV7-9
clone size: NA
J gene: TRBJ1-2
CDR3 protein: CASSLGPQVANYGYTF
CDR3 DNA: TGTGCCAGCAGCCTAGGGCCCCAGGTAGCTAACTATGGCTACACCTTC

D gene: TRBD1
V gene: TRBV5-4
clone size: once
J gene: TRBJ2-7
CDR3 protein: CASSWGDRGSYEQYF
CDR3 DNA: TGTGCCAGCAGCTGGGGGGACAGGGGCTCCTACGAGCAGTACTTC

D gene: TRBD2
V gene: TRBV4-1
clone size: NA
J gene: TRBJ2-1
CDR3 protein: CASSQVDGGGSSYNEQFF
CDR3 DNA: TGCGCCAGCAGCCAAGTAGACGGCGGGGGAAGCTCCTACAATGAGCAGTTCTTC

D gene: TRBD1
V gene: TRBV28
clone size: NA
J gene: TRBJ2-7
CDR3 protein: CASDSPLRDRVSYEQYF
CDR3 DNA: TGTGCCAGCGATTCACCCTTAAGGGACAGAGTTTCCTACGAGCAGTACTTC

D gene: TRBD1
V gene: TRBV6-5
clone size: NA
J gene: TRBJ2-1
CDR3 protein: CASTQRQGNEQFF
CDR3 DNA: TGTGCCAGCACCCAGAGACAGGGCAATGAGCAGTTCTTC

D gene: NA
V gene: TRBV7-8
clone size: NA
J gene: TRBJ1-4
CDR3 protein: CASSLSSTNEKLFF
CDR3 DNA: TGTGCCAGCAGCTTAAGTTCAACTAATGAAAAACTGTTTTTT

D gene: TRBD1
V gene: TRBV9
clone size: NA
J gene: TRBJ2-1
CDR3 protein: CASSPGGGSYNEQFF
CDR3 DNA: TGTGCCAGCAGCCCAGGGGGCGGTTCCTACAATGAGCAGTTCTTC

D gene: NA
V gene: TRBV27
clone size: NA
J gene: TRBJ2-3
CDR3 protein: CASRPTGSYTQYF
CDR3 DNA: TGTGCCAGCAGACCAACAGGGAGTTATACGCAGTATTTT

D gene: NA
V gene: TRBV11-2
clone size: NA
J gene: TRBJ2-4
CDR3 protein: CAGGDLAKNIQYF
CDR3 DNA: TGTGCCGGAGGGGATCTAGCCAAAAACATTCAGTACTTC

D gene: NA
V gene: TRBV2
clone size: NA
J gene: TRBJ2-7
CDR3 protein: CATGVTYEQYF
CDR3 DNA: TGTGCCACAGGGGTCACCTACGAGCAGTACTTC

D gene: NA
V gene: TRBV27
clone size: NA
J gene: TRBJ1-2
CDR3 protein: CASSDRHRAGYTF
CDR3 DNA: TGTGCCAGCAGCGACCGCCACAGGGCTGGCTACACCTTC

D gene: NA
V gene: TRBV9
clone size: NA
J gene: TRBJ2-3
CDR3 protein: CASGGGGRTDTQYF
CDR3 DNA: TGTGCCAGCGGAGGCGGGGGCCGCACAGATACGCAGTATTTT

D gene: TRBD1
V gene: TRBV19
clone size: NA
J gene: TRBJ1-5
CDR3 protein: CASTRTGGIQPQHF
CDR3 DNA: TGTGCCAGTACACGGACAGGTGGAATTCAGCCCCAGCATTTT

D gene: NA
V gene: TRBV7-9
clone size: NA
J gene: TRBJ1-1
CDR3 protein: CASSLVGGITEAFF
CDR3 DNA: TGTGCCAGCAGCTTAGTCGGGGGGATCACTGAAGCTTTCTTT

D gene: TRBD2
V gene: TRBV10-3
clone size: once
J gene: TRBJ2-3
CDR3 protein: CAIGRDPDTQYF
CDR3 DNA: TGTGCCATAGGGAGGGATCCAGATACGCAGTATTTT

D gene: TRBD1
V gene: TRBV12-5
clone size: NA
J gene: TRBJ2-3
CDR3 protein: CASGLGQGGTDTQYF
CDR3 DNA: TGTGCTAGTGGTTTGGGACAGGGAGGCACAGATACGCAGTATTTT

D gene: TRBD1
V gene: TRBV9
clone size: NA
J gene: TRBJ1-1
CDR3 protein: CASSSGGTGDTEAFF
CDR3 DNA: TGTGCCAGCAGCTCCGGAGGGACAGGGGACACTGAAGCTTTCTTT

D gene: NA
V gene: TRBV6-1
clone size: NA
J gene: TRBJ1-2
CDR3 protein: CASSVEGYYGYTF
CDR3 DNA: TGTGCCAGCAGTGTAGAGGGGTACTATGGCTACACCTTC

D gene: NA
V gene: TRBV7-2
clone size: NA
J gene: TRBJ1-2
CDR3 protein: CASSRTETAYYGYTF
CDR3 DNA: TGTGCCAGCAGCAGGACGGAGACAGCTTACTATGGCTACACCTTC

D gene: NA
V gene: TRBV18
clone size: NA
J gene: TRBJ1-3
CDR3 protein: CASSPGPGNSGNTIYF
CDR3 DNA: TGTGCCAGCTCACCGGGACCAGGGAACTCTGGAAACACCATATATTTT

D gene: TRBD1
V gene: TRBV6-5
clone size: NA
J gene: TRBJ2-7
CDR3 protein: CASRDRGLNAYEQYF
CDR3 DNA: TGTGCCAGCCGGGACAGGGGGCTAAATGCCTACGAGCAGTACTTC

D gene: NA
V gene: TRBV2
clone size: NA
J gene: TRBJ2-1
CDR3 protein: CASSADIYNEQFF
CDR3 DNA: TGTGCCAGCAGCGCGGATATATACAATGAGCAGTTCTTC

D gene: TRBD2
V gene: TRBV5-1
clone size: NA
J gene: TRBJ2-1
CDR3 protein: CASSLDSSGTYNEQFF
CDR3 DNA: TGCGCCAGCAGCTTGGATTCTAGCGGGACCTACAATGAGCAGTTCTTC

D gene: NA
V gene: TRBV14
clone size: NA
J gene: TRBJ2-3
CDR3 protein: CASSQDSFRNTQYF
CDR3 DNA: TGTGCCAGCAGCCAAGATTCCTTCAGAAATACGCAGTATTTT

D gene: TRBD2
V gene: TRBV19
clone size: once
J gene: TRBJ2-2
CDR3 protein: CASSRASGRPNTGELFF
CDR3 DNA: TGTGCCAGTAGTCGGGCTAGCGGACGGCCGAACACCGGGGAGCTGTTTTTT

D gene: NA
V gene: TRBV7-9
clone size: NA
J gene: TRBJ2-1
CDR3 protein: CASSGNEQFF
CDR3 DNA: TGTGCCAGCAGCGGCAATGAGCAGTTCTTC

D gene: NA
V gene: TRBV19
clone size: NA
J gene: TRBJ2-7
CDR3 protein: CASSALGTDISSSYEQYF
CDR3 DNA: TGTGCCAGTAGCGCCCTCGGGACCGACATTTCGAGCTCCTACGAGCAGTACTTC

D gene: TRBD1
V gene: TRBV11-2
clone size: NA
J gene: TRBJ2-1
CDR3 protein: CASSETTGTGEFF
CDR3 DNA: TGTGCCAGCAGCGAAACGACCGGGACAGGCGAGTTCTTC

D gene: NA
V gene: TRBV7-9
clone size: NA
J gene: TRBJ1-4
CDR3 protein: CASSSTKHEKLFF
CDR3 DNA: TGTGCCAGCAGCTCGACGAAGCATGAAAAACTGTTTTTT

D gene: NA
V gene: TRBV30
clone size: NA
J gene: TRBJ1-1
CDR3 protein: CAWSLGPSGTEAFF
CDR3 DNA: TGTGCCTGGAGTTTAGGACCGTCAGGCACTGAAGCTTTCTTT

D gene: NA
V gene: TRBV7-5
clone size: NA
J gene: TRBJ2-7
CDR3 protein: CARSPRTSGGESSYEQYF
CDR3 DNA: TGTGCCAGAAGTCCGCGGACTAGCGGGGGTGAGAGCTCCTACGAGCAGTACTTC

D gene: NA
V gene: TRBV2
clone size: NA
J gene: TRBJ1-1
CDR3 protein: CASSEEMNTEAFF
CDR3 DNA: TGTGCCAGCAGTGAGGAGATGAACACTGAAGCTTTCTTT

D gene: TRBD2
V gene: TRBV7-3
clone size: NA
J gene: TRBJ2-1
CDR3 protein: CASSPRGDSYNEQFF
CDR3 DNA: TGTGCCAGCAGCCCGCGGGGGGACTCCTACAATGAGCAGTTCTTC

D gene: TRBD2
V gene: TRBV28
clone size: NA
J gene: TRBJ2-1
CDR3 protein: CASLTSGRNNEQFF
CDR3 DNA: TGTGCCAGCTTAACTAGCGGGAGAAACAATGAGCAGTTCTTC

D gene: TRBD1
V gene: TRBV19
clone size: NA
J gene: TRBJ1-3
CDR3 protein: CASSISGTAVSGNTIYF
CDR3 DNA: TGTGCCAGTAGTATCTCCGGGACAGCCGTCTCTGGAAACACCATATATTTT

D gene: NA
V gene: TRBV6-6
clone size: NA
J gene: TRBJ2-7
CDR3 protein: CASSPQVAYEQYF
CDR3 DNA: TGTGCCAGCAGCCCACAGGTTGCCTACGAGCAGTACTTC

D gene: NA
V gene: TRBV5-6
clone size: once
J gene: TRBJ1-1
CDR3 protein: CASSLGGWNTEAFF
CDR3 DNA: TGTGCCAGCAGCTTGGGGGGGTGGAACACTGAAGCTTTCTTT

D gene: NA
V gene: TRBV5-6
clone size: NA
J gene: TRBJ2-6
CDR3 protein: CASSFPEFSGANVLTF
CDR3 DNA: TGTGCCAGCAGCTTCCCCGAGTTCTCTGGGGCCAACGTCCTGACTTTC

D gene: NA
V gene: TRBV19
clone size: once
J gene: TRBJ2-4
CDR3 protein: CASKSIAKNIQYF
CDR3 DNA: TGTGCCAGTAAGAGCATAGCCAAAAACATTCAGTACTTC

D gene: TRBD1
V gene: TRBV11-2
clone size: once
J gene: TRBJ1-2
CDR3 protein: CASSSGQGNYGYTF
CDR3 DNA: TGTGCCAGCAGCTCGGGACAGGGAAACTATGGCTACACCTTC

D gene: TRBD1
V gene: TRBV15
clone size: NA
J gene: TRBJ1-5
CDR3 protein: CATSKAGQFADQPQHF
CDR3 DNA: TGTGCCACCAGCAAGGCGGGACAGTTCGCCGATCAGCCCCAGCATTTT

D gene: TRBD2
V gene: TRBV7-3
clone size: NA
J gene: TRBJ2-5
CDR3 protein: CASSLRASAGGRVETQYF
CDR3 DNA: TGTGCCAGCAGCTTAAGAGCGTCGGCGGGGGGCCGGGTTGAGACCCAGTACTTC

D gene: NA
V gene: TRBV28
clone size: NA
J gene: TRBJ1-2
CDR3 protein: CASSMGYGYTF
CDR3 DNA: TGTGCCAGCAGTATGGGCTATGGCTACACCTTC